The rows below give T cell receptor beta chains drawn from one sample of a study of shared T cell receptors in the human thymus. TCRdb's table, derived via immunoSEQ multiplex PCR, lists solely in-frame clones and lacks some. The profile covers hundreds of thousands of clones, with 87% appearing a single time and under 0.01% taken by the ten largest. This sample was shared with a second study, whose subject was human thymus T cells.

The sequenced material came from thymocytes. These receptor sequences come from a boy younger than two with a congenital heart defect. CDR3s include the opening cysteine and the closing phenylalanine or tryptophan. A D gene is named only where the DNA matches it firmly. Only part of the rows carry a size: once, few, many, or a class if the clone is expanded.

d_call	v_call	j_call	clone_size	cdr3_nt	cdr3_aa
TRBD2	TRBV13	TRBJ2-1	NA	TGTGCCAGCAGCTTACTGGTGGGAGGGCCGCGTAATGAGCAGTTCTTC	CASSLLVGGPRNEQFF
NA	TRBV9	TRBJ1-2	once	TGTGCCAGCAGCGTAGAGGGGAATCTCTCCCGCTACACCTTC	CASSVEGNLSRYTF
TRBD1	TRBV2	TRBJ2-6	NA	TGTGCCAGCAGTTATACAGGGGCCTTCGGGGCCAACGTCCTGACTTTC	CASSYTGAFGANVLTF
NA	TRBV7-2	TRBJ1-6	NA	TGTGCCAGCAGCTTAGAAGCCCCCCGGCAGGGCAGAGATTCACCCCTCCACTTT	CASSLEAPRQGRDSPLHF
NA	TRBV6-4	TRBJ2-7	few	TGTGCCAGCAGTGACTCGGCGGGCCTAGACTCCTACGAGCAGTACTTC	CASSDSAGLDSYEQYF
NA	TRBV4-1	TRBJ1-5	few	TGCGCCAGCAGCCAAGATCCGGGGGGAAATCAGCCCCAGCATTTT	CASSQDPGGNQPQHF
TRBD1	TRBV7-3	TRBJ1-1	NA	TGTGCCAGCAGCTTAACTCCGGGGGACAGGAAAAACACTGAAGCTTTCTTT	CASSLTPGDRKNTEAFF
NA	TRBV7-2	TRBJ2-7	NA	TGTGCCAGCAGCTTAGCCTCCGGACTTCCCTCCTACGAGCAGTACTTC	CASSLASGLPSYEQYF
TRBD1	TRBV9	TRBJ1-2	NA	TGTGCCAGCAGCGCCGACGTCCCGGGACAGGAAAAGGATGGCTACACCTTC	CASSADVPGQEKDGYTF
TRBD1	TRBV18	TRBJ2-4	NA	TGTGCCAGCTCACCACCTGGACAGGACCCAGCCAAAAACATTCAGTACTTC	CASSPPGQDPAKNIQYF
NA	TRBV30	TRBJ1-5	NA	TGTGCCTGGAGTGTCAACAGGGAAAGTCAGCCCCAGCATTTT	CAWSVNRESQPQHF
NA	TRBV6-6	TRBJ2-4	NA	TGTGCCAGCAGTCCAGGGGATTTGGACAAAAACATTCAGTACTTC	CASSPGDLDKNIQYF
NA	TRBV6-6	TRBJ2-7	NA	TGTGCCAGCGAAGGAGGGGCCTACGAGCAGTACTTC	CASEGGAYEQYF
TRBD1	TRBV5-4	TRBJ2-2	NA	TGTGCCAGCAGCTTGATTTTGAGGACAGGTTACACCGGGGAGCTGTTTTTT	CASSLILRTGYTGELFF
TRBD1	TRBV27	TRBJ1-2	NA	TGTGCCAGCCTACCGACAGGGGAATTGGCTGGCTACACCTTC	CASLPTGELAGYTF
TRBD2	TRBV29-1	TRBJ2-3	NA	TGCAGCGGAGGGGAGGGCCAAACAGATACGCAGTATTTT	CSGGEGQTDTQYF
NA	TRBV9	TRBJ2-2	NA	TGTGCCAGCAGCGTAGGTGGGCGTGCCCACGCCGGGGAGCTGTTTTTT	CASSVGGRAHAGELFF